The next 17 T cell receptor beta chains were all read from a single sample in a study of T cells in Graves' hyperthyroidism and ophthalmopathy. RNA transcripts served as the template for amplifying TCR beta CDR3 regions. A first-round RT-PCR of the TCR CDR3 used the HTBI primer set. Using its own MiXCR run on the multiplex PCR reads, TCRdb lists one record per CDR3 protein. The data show around 690,000 distinct CDR3 sequences, roughly a sixth seen once. The sequencing sample was made of blood. Receptor source: a man in his fifties with Graves' hyperthyroidism.

The rearrangement links TRBV5-1 to TRBJ1-3; D is ambiguous. Trimming took 0 bases from V and 4 from J, leaving 8 bases between them. Looked up from germline, CDR1 is SGHRS and CDR2 is YFSETQ. This CDR3 region has 14 residues. The CDR3 DNA reads as TGCGCCAGCAGCTTGGGTGACGTCGGAAACACCATATATTTT. This gives the protein CASSLGDVGNTIYF.

This clonotype appeared many times. The chain is built from TRBV27 and TRBJ1-5; D is perhaps TRBD1 (6 bases). Germline loops: CDR1 MNHEY, CDR2 SMNVEV (reference sequence). The CDR3 is 14 residues long. Trimming took 4 bases from V and 2 from J, leaving 9 bases between them. In DNA, the CDR3 is TGTGCCAGCAGTTACAGGGCTGGCAATCAGCCCCAGCATTTT. It specifies CASSYRAGNQPQHF.

This clonotype was found a few times. The chain combines TRBV29-1 with TRBJ2-7; D gene ambiguous. The CDR3 consists of 12 residues. Germline V gene lookup returns CDR1 SQVTM and CDR2 ANQGSEA. Trimming took 1 base from V and 5 from J, leaving 9 bases between them. This CDR3 is CSVEGLRHEQYF. The CDR3 nucleotides are TGCAGCGTTGAAGGTCTCCGCCACGAGCAGTACTTC.

This clonotype has only a few counts. The CDR3 coding sequence is TGCAGTGCTAGCGGACAGGCCACCTCCTACGAGCAGTACTTC. This encodes CSASGQATSYEQYF. This chain uses TRBV20-1 with TRBJ2-7; TRBD1 aligns across 7 bases. The V gene's germline CDR1 is DFQATT and CDR2 SNEGSKA (reference sequence). J gave up 0 bases and V 3 bases, and 5 bases lay outside the gene matches. This CDR3 region has 14 residues.

This clonotype was seen at least ten times. V is TRBV2 and J is TRBJ2-1; the D gene is possibly TRBD2 (7 bases). CDR3 length: 15 residues. Trimming left V 8 bases short and J 0 bases short, with 14 bases between. Germline assignment: CDR1 SNHLY and CDR2 FYNNEI. The CDR3 loop reads CASLGGLSSYNEQFF. The CDR3 nucleotides read TGTGCCAGCCTGGGGGGGCTTAGCTCCTACAATGAGCAGTTCTTC.

This clonotype was counted ten times or more. The chain couples TRBV28 to TRBJ2-3, with 10 positions matching TRBD2. This CDR3 contains 16 residues. Germline-derived CDR1 and CDR2 are MDHEN and SYDVKM. With V trimmed by 2 bases and J by 4 bases, 6 bases remained unmatched. The CDR3 region is CASSLELAGRADTQYF. DNA for the CDR3: TGTGCCAGCAGTTTAGAACTAGCGGGGCGGGCAGATACGCAGTATTTT.

The chain couples TRBV30 to TRBJ1-5, with D perhaps matching TRBD1 (5 bases). The CDR3 is made up of 13 amino acids. The V and J ends lost 2 bases and 0 bases respectively, with 5 bases between them. Germline-derived CDR1 and CDR2 are GTSNPN and SVGIG (reference sequence). The CDR3 region is CAWSQGSNQPQHF. The CDR3 bases are TGTGCCTGGAGTCAGGGTAGCAATCAGCCCCAGCATTTT.

This clonotype appeared a few times. This chain uses TRBV13 with TRBJ2-2, with D uncertain. The CDR3 covers 13 residues. Trimming removed 4 bases at V and 5 bases at J, with 8 bases between. CDR1 PRHDT and CDR2 FYEKMQ come from the germline V gene (reference sequence). CDR3 in amino acids: CASSWTATGELFF. CDR3 DNA: TGTGCCAGCAGCTGGACCGCTACCGGGGAGCTGTTTTTT.

Only one count was recorded for this clonotype. The rearrangement links TRBV7-8 to TRBJ1-5, with D tentatively TRBD1 (6 bases). This CDR3 has 17 residues. The V gene's germline CDR1 is SGHVS and CDR2 FQNEAQ. V was cut by 1 base and J by 0 bases, with 13 bases left in between. The CDR3 DNA reads as TGTGCCAGCAGCTTAGAGGGGGTCGGCTCTAGCAATCAGCCCCAGCATTTT. Protein product: CASSLEGVGSSNQPQHF.

This clonotype was observed a handful of times. The J gene is TRBJ2-2, the V gene TRBV9; TRBD2 matches 10 bases. Germline CDR1 and CDR2: SGDLS and YYNGEE. The V gene end was trimmed by 4 bases and the J gene end by 8 bases; junction bases not matched to a gene: 14. This CDR3 has 17 residues. CDR3 in amino acids: CASSPTGASGRIGELFF. The CDR3 nucleotides are TGTGCCAGCAGCCCAACCGGGGCTAGCGGGAGAATAGGGGAGCTGTTTTTT.

This clonotype was detected ten times or more. J is TRBJ1-5 and V is TRBV20-1; D is possibly TRBD1 (5 bases). Germline V gives CDR1 DFQATT, CDR2 SNEGSKA (reference sequence). The V gene lost 2 bases and the J gene lost 7 bases, with 6 bases spanning the gap. The CDR3 has 11 residues. The CDR3 region has the DNA TGCAGTGCTAGACAGGGCCAGCCCCAGCATTTT. This codes for CSARQGQPQHF.

V and J are TRBV19 and TRBJ2-1; 16 nucleotides align to TRBD2. Looked up from germline, CDR1 is LNHDA and CDR2 is SQIVND (reference sequence). Trimming took 6 bases from V and 7 from J; bases not matched to a gene: 3. This CDR3 region has 15 residues. The CDR3 DNA follows: TGTGCCAGTAGAGTGGGACTAGCGGGAGGGAATGAGCAGTTCTTC. Residues: CASRVGLAGGNEQFF.

This clonotype was seen many times. The chain combines TRBV27 with TRBJ2-5; 15 nucleotides match TRBD2. From germline, CDR1 is MNHEY and CDR2 SMNVEV (reference sequence). This CDR3 spans 17 amino acids. V lost 4 bases to trimming and J lost 5 bases; unmatched junction nucleotides: 8. CDR3 DNA: TGTGCCAGCAGTTCCCCCCTAGGACTAGCGGGAGGGGAGACCCAGTACTTC. Protein sequence: CASSSPLGLAGGETQYF.

The chain couples TRBV18 to TRBJ2-7; possible D gene TRBD1, 5 bases. Per the germline V gene, CDR1 is KGHSH and CDR2 is LQKENI. Trimming stripped 2 bases from V and 5 bases from J, with 13 bases between. There are 14 residues in the CDR3. In DNA form, the CDR3 reads TGTGCCAGCTCACCAAATGAGCAGGGTAACGAGCAGTACTTC. This codes for CASSPNEQGNEQYF.

This clonotype was counted only a few times. This rearrangement joins TRBV20-1 to TRBJ2-1, with D possibly TRBD2 on 6 matching bases. This CDR3 has 16 amino acids. Trimming shortened V by 1 base and J by 4 bases, and 17 bases separated the two germline ends. The germline gives CDR1 DFQATT, CDR2 SNEGSKA (reference sequence). CDR3 sequence: CSARGDHSGVYNEQFF. CDR3 nucleotides: TGCAGTGCTAGAGGCGACCATTCGGGGGTGTACAATGAGCAGTTCTTC.

The chain carries TRBV20-1 and TRBJ2-5; 14 nucleotides line up with TRBD2. Germline V gene sequence: CDR1 DFQATT, CDR2 SNEGSKA (reference sequence). The CDR3 is 15 amino acids. V was clipped by 3 bases and J by 6 bases; unmatched bases: 6. The CDR3 sequence is CSARTGTSGRKTQYF. CDR3 sequence (DNA): TGCAGTGCTAGGACCGGGACTAGCGGGAGAAAGACCCAGTACTTC.

Many counts were recorded for this clonotype. The chain couples TRBV29-1 to TRBJ2-1; 13 nucleotides align to TRBD2. V dropped 1 base and J dropped 6; count of bases not matched to a gene: 6. This CDR3 has 16 residues. The germline gives CDR1 SQVTM, CDR2 ANQGSEA. The CDR3 nucleotides read TGCAGCGTTGAAGGGTGGACTAGCGGGAGTATCAATGAGCAGTTCTTC. This sequence encodes CSVEGWTSGSINEQFF.